Listed below are T cell receptor beta chains from one sample, sequenced in a study of blood T cells in healthy people across ages. Each CDR3 protein gets one entry after TCRdb re-called the 5' RACE reads with MiXCR. This sample has roughly 1.6 million distinct CDR3 sequences, with roughly 32% found just once. Sequenced: blood. These receptors were collected from a woman younger than 45 in good health. CDR3s include the opening cysteine and the closing phenylalanine or tryptophan. A D gene is named only where the DNA matches it firmly. Clone size is stated in some rows and not others, as once, few, many or a class when expanded.

clone size,CDR3 length,V gene,D gene,J gene,CDR3 protein,CDR3 DNA
-,13,TRBV3-1,-,TRBJ2-7,CASSQHGTFPGYF,TGTGCCAGCAGCCAACACGGAACGTTTCCCGGGTACTTC
-,16,TRBV27,TRBD1,TRBJ2-2,CASTISVAGGTGELFF,TGTGCCAGCACTATATCGGTGGCAGGGGGCACCGGGGAGCTGTTTTTT
-,15,TRBV16,TRBD1,TRBJ1-1,CASSTTGTGNTEAFF,TGTGCCAGCAGCACCACCGGGACAGGGAACACTGAAGCTTTCTTT
-,14,TRBV20-1,TRBD2,TRBJ2-5,CSASLRGGQETQYF,TGCAGTGCTAGCCTGCGGGGGGGCCAAGAGACCCAGTACTTC
many,14,TRBV7-3,TRBD2,TRBJ2-3,CASSFSGEADTQYF,TGTGCCAGCAGCTTTAGCGGGGAGGCAGATACGCAGTATTTT
once,15,TRBV9,-,TRBJ2-2,CASSVSAGALGELFF,TGTGCCAGCAGCGTAAGCGCAGGGGCGCTCGGGGAGCTGTTTTTT
few,12,TRBV15,-,TRBJ1-2,CATSREAGLYTF,TGTGCCACCAGCAGAGAGGCGGGACTCTACACCTTC
once,16,TRBV14,TRBD2,TRBJ2-5,CASSQDGLAGVYGQYF,TGTGCCAGCAGCCAAGATGGGCTAGCGGGGGTCTACGGGCAGTACTTC
few,16,TRBV5-6,-,TRBJ2-5,CASSLDGGGSQETQYF,TGTGCCAGCAGCTTGGATGGAGGGGGAAGCCAAGAGACCCAGTACTTC
-,12,TRBV20-1,-,TRBJ2-7,CSAASGTHEQYF,TGCAGTGCCGCTTCAGGGACCCACGAGCAGTACTTC
many,15,TRBV11-2,-,TRBJ1-2,CASSLETAATYGYTF,TGTGCCAGCAGCTTAGAGACAGCTGCCACGTATGGCTACACCTTC
-,16,TRBV6-1,TRBD1,TRBJ1-2,CASSDLRTGGYGGYTF,TGTGCCAGCAGTGATTTACGGACAGGGGGCTATGGTGGCTACACCTTC
-,15,TRBV10-2,TRBD2,TRBJ2-5,CASSEQSGRGGTQYF,TGCGCCAGCAGTGAGCAAAGCGGGAGGGGGGGGACCCAGTACTTC
-,15,TRBV6-2/TRBV6-3,-,TRBJ2-1,CASSLGLVSGNEQFF,TGTGCCAGCAGCTTGGGGCTAGTATCGGGCAATGAGCAGTTCTTC
-,13,TRBV10-2,-,TRBJ1-4,CASSGVTGVKLFF,TGCGCCAGCAGTGGGGTAACGGGAGTAAAACTGTTTTTT
many,13,TRBV4-1,-,TRBJ2-7,CASSPGEFYEQYF,TGCGCCAGCAGCCCCGGGGAGTTCTACGAGCAGTACTTC
-,15,TRBV29-1,-,TRBJ2-5,CSAYTGGAGQETQYF,TGCAGCGCCTACACGGGGGGCGCGGGACAAGAGACCCAGTACTTC
-,15,TRBV29-1,TRBD2,TRBJ2-7,CSVEGLNGRPYEQYF,TGCAGCGTTGAAGGGCTAAACGGGAGGCCCTACGAGCAGTACTTC
-,13,TRBV20-1,-,TRBJ1-1,CSARSGRNTEAFF,TGCAGTGCTAGATCAGGCAGGAACACTGAAGCTTTCTTT
-,15,TRBV4-1,-,TRBJ2-7,CASSQDLTRLGEQYF,TGCGCCAGCAGCCAAGATTTGACTAGACTTGGCGAGCAGTACTTC
few,14,TRBV7-3,-,TRBJ2-7,CASSLAAGSPEQYF,TGTGCCAGCAGCTTAGCGGCGGGTAGCCCCGAGCAGTACTTC
-,15,TRBV6-5,TRBD2,TRBJ2-3,CASSSPGGAWDTQYF,TGTGCCAGCAGTTCCCCCGGGGGGGCGTGGGATACGCAGTATTTT
few,12,TRBV5-1,-,TRBJ2-3,CASAYGEDTQYF,TGCGCCAGCGCCTACGGGGAGGATACGCAGTATTTT
few,15,TRBV27,TRBD1,TRBJ2-1,CASRSDRGLYNEQFF,TGTGCCAGCAGATCGGACAGGGGCCTCTACAATGAGCAGTTCTTC
-,16,TRBV20-1,-,TRBJ1-5,CSALSLEGSSNQPQHF,TGCAGTGCCCTTTCGCTGGAGGGGAGTAGCAATCAGCCCCAGCATTTT
few,12,TRBV3-1,-,TRBJ2-5,CASSQEQRTQYF,TGTGCCAGCAGCCAAGAACAGAGGACCCAGTACTTC
-,13,TRBV29-1,-,TRBJ2-3,CSVGVGWTDTQYF,TGCAGCGTTGGTGTGGGCTGGACAGATACGCAGTATTTT
-,13,TRBV7-2,-,TRBJ2-3,CASSFAVGGTRYF,TGTGCCAGCAGCTTCGCGGTGGGCGGGACGCGGTATTTT
few,18,TRBV7-3,-,TRBJ2-1,CASSLTSSGKSSYNEQFF,TGTGCCAGCAGCTTAACTTCATCCGGTAAGAGCTCCTACAATGAGCAGTTCTTC
few,15,TRBV4-1,-,TRBJ2-3,CASSQGQVLRDTQYF,TGCGCCAGCAGCCAAGGACAGGTTCTACGGGATACGCAGTATTTT
-,19,TRBV3-1,TRBD2,TRBJ2-7,CASSQVFPSGGSSPYEQYF,TGTGCCAGCAGCCAAGTTTTCCCCTCGGGCGGGAGTTCGCCCTACGAGCAGTACTTC
-,16,TRBV3-1,-,TRBJ2-7,CASAQPGSSATYEQYF,TGTGCCAGCGCTCAGCCGGGGTCTTCCGCTACGTACGAGCAGTACTTC
few,15,TRBV12-3/TRBV12-4,TRBD1,TRBJ1-5,CASSSQTGNFRPQHF,TGTGCCAGCAGTTCCCAGACAGGGAATTTTCGGCCCCAGCATTTT
-,24,TRBV5-1,TRBD2,TRBJ2-1,CASKDFLTKGRGLAGAGSYNEQFF,TGCGCCAGCAAAGACTTTTTAACAAAGGGTCGGGGACTAGCGGGAGCAGGGTCCTACAATGAGCAGTTCTTC
-,16,TRBV27,TRBD1,TRBJ1-2,CASSFFGTGANYGYTF,TGTGCCAGCAGTTTTTTCGGGACAGGCGCTAACTATGGCTACACCTTC
many,15,TRBV29-1,-,TRBJ1-2,CSVGSGRTRNYGYTF,TGCAGCGTTGGGTCCGGGCGGACTCGTAACTATGGCTACACCTTC
-,14,TRBV5-6,-,TRBJ2-1,CASSWVQEYNEQFF,TGTGCCAGCAGCTGGGTCCAGGAGTACAATGAGCAGTTCTTC
few,14,TRBV5-1,TRBD1,TRBJ1-2,CASSVTGTIDGYTF,TGCGCCAGCAGCGTGACAGGGACTATCGATGGCTACACCTTC
-,13,TRBV10-3,-,TRBJ2-3,CAIREAETDTQYF,TGTGCCATCAGAGAAGCGGAGACAGATACGCAGTATTTT
-,12,TRBV20-1,-,TRBJ1-2,CSAGLEYYGYTF,TGCAGTGCAGGGTTAGAGTACTATGGCTACACCTTC
few,17,TRBV28,TRBD1,TRBJ2-7,CASSPTRFMRTGFEQYF,TGTGCCAGCAGTCCGACTCGATTCATGAGGACAGGGTTCGAGCAGTACTTC
-,13,TRBV6-2/TRBV6-3,-,TRBJ1-5,CASSFPGGGPQHF,TGTGCCAGCAGTTTCCCCGGGGGGGGGCCCCAGCATTTT
-,15,TRBV20-1,TRBD1,TRBJ1-5,CSSSRGRGGNQPQHF,TGCAGTTCCTCCAGGGGGCGCGGCGGCAATCAGCCCCAGCATTTT
-,16,TRBV3-1,TRBD2,TRBJ2-7,CASSHIITSGSHEQYF,TGTGCCAGCAGCCATATTATAACTAGCGGGTCCCACGAGCAGTACTTC
few,16,TRBV4-2,-,TRBJ1-3,CASSQDPGAAGNTIYF,TGTGCCAGCAGCCAAGATCCGGGGGCAGCTGGAAACACCATATATTTT
-,18,TRBV6-2/TRBV6-3,TRBD1,TRBJ2-7,CASSYGGLWDRGSYEQYF,TGTGCCAGCAGTTATGGAGGTCTGTGGGACAGGGGGTCCTACGAGCAGTACTTC
once,16,TRBV3-1,-,TRBJ2-3,CASSQERLEVTDTQYF,TGTGCCAGCAGCCAAGAACGTCTTGAGGTCACAGATACGCAGTATTTT
-,15,TRBV7-9,-,TRBJ2-7,CVSSLEGRYSYEQYF,TGTGTCAGCAGCTTAGAGGGTCGGTATTCCTACGAGCAGTACTTC
-,16,TRBV7-8,TRBD1,TRBJ1-5,CASSPRTGISNQPQHF,TGTGCCAGCAGCCCAAGGACAGGGATTAGCAATCAGCCCCAGCATTTT
-,13,TRBV10-3,-,TRBJ2-5,CATSPGAEETQYF,TGTGCCACTTCCCCCGGGGCTGAGGAGACCCAGTACTTC
few,10,TRBV20-1,-,TRBJ1-1,CSARRGEAFF,TGCAGTGCTCGGCGGGGTGAAGCTTTCTTT
-,15,TRBV28,-,TRBJ1-5,CASSFKGHSNQPQHF,TGTGCCAGCAGTTTTAAAGGGCATAGCAATCAGCCCCAGCATTTT
-,15,TRBV6-2/TRBV6-3,TRBD2,TRBJ2-1,CASSKLAGGRGKQFF,TGTGCCAGCAGCAAACTAGCGGGAGGGAGAGGTAAGCAGTTCTTC
few,16,TRBV5-1,TRBD2,TRBJ2-1,CASRGRVAGPRNEQFF,TGCGCCAGCAGAGGTCGGGTAGCGGGCCCCCGGAATGAGCAGTTCTTC
-,13,TRBV7-7,-,TRBJ2-3,CASSFSVGDTQYF,TGTGCCAGCAGCTTTTCGGTTGGGGATACGCAGTATTTT
-,16,TRBV4-2,TRBD2,TRBJ2-1,CASSQRTSGRDVEQFF,TGTGCCAGCAGCCAGAGGACTAGCGGGAGGGATGTTGAGCAGTTCTTC